These T cell receptor beta chains were read from a single sample in a study of blood T cell repertoires in COVID-19. Assay used: immunoSEQ multiplex PCR; TCRdb lists only in-frame clones, some missing. Here the sample spans roughly 200,000 clones, approximately 90% being singletons. Sequenced material: PBMCs or T cells enriched from blood (not recorded which). The receptors stem from a man aged 25 to 40 who had recovered from COVID-19. Each CDR3 is given with its conserved first and last residue. A D gene is named only where the DNA matches it firmly. Part of the rows lack a size; the others show once, few, many or a class for expanded clones.

TRBV7-2,-,TRBD1,CASSLGAQGAREKLFF
TRBV7-6,once,TRBD2,CASSLALAGASEQFF
TRBV6-5,once,-,CASGTAYGYTF
TRBV30,-,TRBD2,CAWIYPGGAYEQYF
TRBV4-1,-,TRBD1,CASSLDRAEGNQPQHF
TRBV12-3/TRBV12-4,-,-,CASSPDSYSPLHF
TRBV11-3,-,TRBD2,CASSLGWAGGNNEQFF
TRBV19,-,-,CASSISGSSGNTIYF
TRBV25-1,-,-,CASSESLVREKLFF
TRBV9,-,-,CASSATDSSRGAMNTEAFF